The next 19 T cell receptor beta chains were all read from a single sample in a study of blood T cells in healthy people across ages. Primers used in a second PCR of roughly 6 to 11 cycles were a sample-barcoded 5' primer and a J-beta primer mix. In TCRdb, the 5' RACE reads were re-called with MiXCR into one record per CDR3 protein. The sample yields under 2 million distinct CDR3 sequences, about 31% seen once. The sample was blood. These receptors were taken from a woman in her twenties or thirties in good health.

J is TRBJ2-3 and V is TRBV20-1, with D tentatively TRBD2 (6 bases). Germline V lookup: CDR1 DFQATT, CDR2 SNEGSKA (reference sequence). The CDR3 contains 15 residues. Trimming pared 2 bases from V and 4 bases from J, leaving 16 bases between. CDR3 loop: CSARSSGSRADTQYF. In DNA form, the CDR3 reads TGCAGTGCTAGATCCTCCGGGAGCCGCGCAGATACGCAGTATTTT.

This clonotype turned up a few times. This chain uses TRBV15 with TRBJ2-3; D unclear. The germline V gene has CDR1 LNHNV and CDR2 YYDKDF (reference sequence). The V end lost 5 bases, the J end lost 6 bases, and 9 bases lay between the germline ends. The CDR3 loop spans 12 amino acids. CDR3 in amino acids: CATSRWGDTQYF. DNA of the CDR3: TGTGCCACCAGCCGCTGGGGTGATACGCAGTATTTT.

This clonotype was observed a handful of times. The chain is built from TRBV20-1 and TRBJ1-2, with D maybe TRBD1 (5 bases). Germline V gene lookup returns CDR1 DFQATT and CDR2 SNEGSKA (reference sequence). The CDR3 extends over 12 amino acids. Deletions cut 6 bases from V and 7 bases from J, with 15 bases between. CDR3 bases: TGCAGTGCAATGATTAGGGGAAGTGGCTACACCTTC. It codes for CSAMIRGSGYTF.

The sample holds a few counts of this clonotype. The V and J genes are TRBV20-1 and TRBJ2-3, with D perhaps TRBD1 (6 bases). Germline CDR1 DFQATT, CDR2 SNEGSKA (reference sequence). The CDR3 sequence is 15 residues long. The V end lost 3 bases, the J end lost 6 bases, and 19 bases lay between the germline ends. The CDR3 coding sequence is TGCAGTGCTAGGGGGGCAAGGGGAGAAGGTGATACGCAGTATTTT. Translated: CSARGARGEGDTQYF.

CDR3 residues: CASSGGPPYEQYF. CDR3 nucleotides: TGTGCCAGCAGTGGAGGGCCCCCCTACGAGCAGTACTTC. The chain is built from TRBV25-1 and TRBJ2-7; maybe TRBD2 (5 bases). This CDR3 has 13 residues. Between the trimmed V and J ends, which lost 4 bases and 2 bases, there was a span of 9 bases. CDR1 is MGHDK, CDR2 SYGVNS, per germline.

V gene TRBV28 combines with J gene TRBJ2-7; 9 nucleotides line up with TRBD2. Trimming at V came to 7 bases and at J to 3 bases, leaving 16 bases not matched to a gene. CDR1 MDHEN and CDR2 SYDVKM come from the germline V gene. This CDR3 spans 17 amino acids. CDR3 in DNA: TGTGCCAGCACATCCGAGGTCGCGGGAGGGTTAATCTACGAGCAGTACTTC. It encodes CASTSEVAGGLIYEQYF. Using reference TRBV28 and TRBJ2-7 for the parts outside the CDR3, the full variable domain is DVKVTQSSRYLVKRTGEKVFLECVQDMDHENMFWYRQDPGLGLRLIYFSYDVKMKEKGDIPEGYSVSREKKERFSLILESASTNQTSMYLCASTSEVAGGLIYEQYFGPGTRLTVT.

This clonotype appeared many times. The rearrangement links TRBV20-1 to TRBJ2-5, with 8 bases aligning to TRBD1. Germline V gives CDR1 DFQATT, CDR2 SNEGSKA (reference sequence). There are 13 residues in the CDR3. V was clipped by 5 bases and J by 4 bases; unmatched bases: 6. The CDR3 DNA follows: TGCAGTGCTCCCAGACAGGGGCGAGAGACCCAGTACTTC. Its protein is CSAPRQGRETQYF.

The V and J genes are TRBV6-6 and TRBJ1-6; D unclear. The CDR3 length is 15 residues. The ends were cut back, 2 bases at V and 13 bases at J, with 18 bases in the middle. From germline, CDR1 is MNHNY and CDR2 SVGAGI (reference sequence). The CDR3 DNA reads as TGTGCCAGCAGTTACGATGACCCCCAAAGGTGGCCCCTCCACTTT. Its translation: CASSYDDPQRWPLHF.

The V and J genes are TRBV28 and TRBJ2-5; D is tentatively TRBD1 or TRBD2 (5 bases each). Trimming took off 6 bases at V and 0 bases at J, with 11 bases between the two ends. The CDR3 has 14 amino acids. The germline gives CDR1 MDHEN, CDR2 SYDVKM. The CDR3 nucleotides are TGTGCCAGCAGCACTGGGGGTAACCAAGAGACCCAGTACTTC. It yields the protein CASSTGGNQETQYF.

This clonotype was counted a few times. The genes are TRBV9 and TRBJ2-1; a weak D match, TRBD2 (6 bases). Germline V CDR1 and CDR2: SGDLS, YYNGEE. Between the trimmed V and J ends, which lost 4 bases and 4 bases, there was a span of 15 bases. CDR3 length equals 15 residues. CDR3 sequence reads: CASSPAGLDYNEQFF. For the CDR3, the DNA is TGTGCCAGCAGCCCTGCGGGACTGGATTACAATGAGCAGTTCTTC.

This clonotype has a handful of counts. The V and J genes are TRBV10-3 and TRBJ1-1, with D hard to call. V was clipped by 2 bases and J by 9 bases, with 16 bases between them. The length of the CDR3 is 14 residues. CDR1 and CDR2 (germline): ENHRY, SYGVKD. The CDR3 protein is CAISEAGESTKAFF. Here the CDR3 DNA reads TGTGCCATCAGTGAGGCTGGGGAATCCACCAAAGCTTTCTTT.

About this clonotype itself: A read error is likely, as this CDR3 ends without the conserved phenylalanine or tryptophan. V gene TRBV10-3 combines with J gene TRBJ2-5; maybe TRBD2 (6 bases). Germline loops: CDR1 ENHRY, CDR2 SYGVKD. This CDR3 has 14 amino acids. V was trimmed by 4 bases and J by 4 bases, leaving 13 bases between them. The CDR3 here is CAISGGGGLETQYL. The CDR3, as DNA: TGTGCCATCAGTGGGGGCGGAGGGCTAGAGACCCAGTACCTC.

In this sample, this clonotype turned up a few times. The chain uses TRBV7-9 and TRBJ1-1; perhaps TRBD1 as D (5 bases). The CDR3 contains 11 residues. CDR1 SEHNR and CDR2 FQNEAQ come from the germline V gene (reference sequence). V was trimmed by 4 bases and J by 11 bases, leaving 11 bases between them. CDR3 nucleotides: TGTGCCAGCAGCTCCGGGGCTCGTGCTTTCTTT. This sequence encodes CASSSGARAFF.

This sequence joins TRBV7-3 and TRBJ2-3; D gene unclear. The V and J ends lost 5 bases and 8 bases respectively, with 23 bases between them. Germline assignment: CDR1 SGHTA and CDR2 FQGTGA. This CDR3 spans 16 amino acids. Here the CDR3 DNA reads TGTGCCAGCAGCCCCCCGAGGTTCCGAACCTCAGGTACGCAGTATTTT. Its translation is CASSPPRFRTSGTQYF.

V is TRBV7-2 and J is TRBJ1-2; no definite D call. V was pared by 4 bases and J by 5 bases, with 20 bases between. The germline CDR1 and CDR2 sequences are SGHTA and FQGNSA. This CDR3 is built from 16 residues. The CDR3 DNA sequence: TGTGCCAGCAGCTCCTACGCAACTCAAGACCCGTATGGCTACACCTTC. Amino acid sequence: CASSSYATQDPYGYTF.

This clonotype was seen a few times. The chain carries TRBV7-9 and TRBJ2-3; 7 nucleotides align to TRBD2. Germline assignment: CDR1 SEHNR and CDR2 FQNEAQ (reference sequence). CDR3 size: 18 residues. Trimming cost V 3 bases and J 0 bases; bases outside gene matches: 12. This chain's CDR3 is CASSFGVGLAASTDTQYF. CDR3 coding DNA: TGTGCCAGCAGCTTCGGAGTGGGGCTAGCGGCTAGCACAGATACGCAGTATTTT.

This clonotype was seen a handful of times. This rearrangement joins TRBV6-6 to TRBJ1-4, with 10 bases matching TRBD1. The length of the CDR3 is 15 residues. J gave up 8 bases and V 5 bases, and 8 bases lay outside the gene matches. CDR1 and CDR2 (germline): MNHNY, SVGAGI (reference sequence). This CDR3 is CASSLGQGVGEKLFF. In DNA, the CDR3 is TGTGCCAGCAGTCTCGGACAGGGGGTAGGCGAAAAACTGTTTTTT.

The chain uses TRBV20-1 and TRBJ1-6, with D unresolved. Germline loops: CDR1 DFQATT, CDR2 SNEGSKA (reference sequence). The CDR3 is 14 residues long. V was clipped by 6 bases and J by 7 bases, with 16 bases between them. The CDR3 DNA is TGCAGTGCCTTTGCTACGGGGTACAATTCACCCCTCCACTTT. This translates into CSAFATGYNSPLHF.

This clonotype has at least ten counts. The rearrangement uses TRBV20-1 and TRBJ2-5; no definite D call. With 4 bases removed from V and 5 bases from J, the gap between germline ends came to 8 bases. CDR1 and CDR2 (germline): DFQATT, SNEGSKA (reference sequence). There are 11 residues in the CDR3. The CDR3 loop reads CSANHRETQYF. The DNA of the CDR3 is TGCAGTGCTAATCACCGGGAGACCCAGTACTTC.